The text below deals with one TCR beta chain. This PCR relied on a set of 60 Vbeta primers and 13 Jbeta primers. TCRdb's copy holds only in-frame clones and misses some; the assay was immunoSEQ multiplex PCR. The sample yields around 100,000 clones, around three quarters seen once. Germline V gene lookup returns CDR1 MGHDK and CDR2 SYGVNS. This CDR3 region has 14 residues. V shed 1 base and J shed 5 bases, with 11 bases lying between them. This sample is drawn from a study of cytomegalovirus exposure and HLA in healthy donors. The sample was PBMCs. This chain joins TRBV25-1 and TRBJ2-5; tentatively, D is TRBD2 (5 bases). This clonotype was obtained from a woman aged 18-35 years in good health and CMV-seropositive. CDR3 sequence reads: CASSEFGVGETQYF. The CDR3 DNA sequence: TGTGCCAGCAGTGAATTCGGGGTGGGGGAGACCCAGTACTTC. Based on the CDR3 plus reference TRBV25-1 and TRBJ2-5, the full variable domain is EADIYQTPRYLVIGTGKKITLECSQTMGHDKMYWYQQDPGMELHLIHYSYGVNSTEKGDLSSESTVSRIRTEHFPLTLESARPSHTSQYLCASSEFGVGETQYFGPGTRLLVL.